These 15 T cell receptor beta chains came from one sample sequenced in a study of control samples from healthy donors and cancer patients. Produced via immunoSEQ multiplex PCR; TCRdb's table is partial and in-frame only. The data contain just over 150,000 clones, over 90% of them seen just once; the ten biggest clones take up roughly 2.3%. The sample consisted of blood. The receptor set was obtained from a man between 50 and 59 years old in good health.

The genes are TRBV5-1 and TRBJ2-3, with D tentatively TRBD1 or TRBD2 (6 bases each). The germline gives CDR1 SGHRS, CDR2 YFSETQ. V dropped 3 bases and J dropped 1 base, with 15 bases sitting between them. The CDR3 is made up of 16 amino acids. The CDR3 bases are TGCGCCAGCAGCTCCTCGGGGGCCACACGCACAGATACGCAGTATTTT. This sequence encodes CASSSSGATRTDTQYF.

This chain uses TRBV21-1 with TRBJ1-5; the D segment call TRBD1 is taken from the table without a DNA check. TRBV21-1 is assigned pseudogene status. This CDR3 spans 15 amino acids. The CDR3 region is CASSAPGDLNQPQHF. The CDR3 bases are TGTGCCAGCAGCGCCCCAGGGGATCTCAATCAGCCCCAGCATTTT.

The chain has TRBV5-4 and TRBJ2-3; TRBD1 agrees at 7 bases. CDR3 length: 15 amino acids. Germline assignment: CDR1 SGHNT and CDR2 YYREEE (reference sequence). Losses at the gene ends were 0 bases for V and 4 bases for J; bases not matched to a gene: 5. The DNA of the CDR3 is TGTGCCAGCAGCTTGGCTAGAACAGGGGCAGATACGCAGTATTTT. It specifies CASSLARTGADTQYF.

The CDR3 coding sequence is TGTGCCAGCAGTACCACCTACGAGCAGTACTTC. Translating gives CASSTTYEQYF. The chain joins TRBV3-1 (or the pseudogene TRBV3-2) to TRBJ2-7, with unresolved D. The V end was cut by 6 bases, the J end by 2 bases, with 5 bases between. The length of the CDR3 is 11 residues. Per the germline V gene, CDR1 is LGHDT and CDR2 is YNNKEL (reference sequence).

The V call is TRBV19, the J call TRBJ2-7, with no clear D. The V and J ends lost 3 bases and 4 bases respectively, with 13 bases between them. This CDR3 spans 14 amino acids. Germline V gene lookup returns CDR1 LNHDA and CDR2 SQIVND (reference sequence). The CDR3 region has the DNA TGTGCCAGTAGTATCGGGCCGGGTCCGTACGAGCAGTACTTC. Its translation is CASSIGPGPYEQYF.

This clone has a single count. The chain joins TRBV5-1 to TRBJ2-7, with D perhaps matching TRBD2 (7 bases). V lost 4 bases, J lost 1 base, and 15 bases lay in between. This CDR3 is 15 amino acids long. CDR1 and CDR2 from the germline V gene are SGHRS and YFSETQ. The CDR3 protein is CASSHGGGLSYEQYF. The DNA for the CDR3 is TGCGCCAGCAGCCACGGCGGGGGCCTATCCTACGAGCAGTACTTC.

The chain carries TRBV7-2 and TRBJ2-7; D is possibly TRBD1 (5 bases). Per the germline V gene, CDR1 is SGHTA and CDR2 is FQGNSA. Trimming removed 3 bases at V and 4 bases at J, with 10 bases between. The CDR3 length is 13 residues. The CDR3 is CASSLGRQYEQYF. Written as DNA, the CDR3 is TGTGCCAGCAGCTTGGGGCGGCAATACGAGCAGTACTTC.

The chain uses TRBV28 and TRBJ1-4, with 8 bases lining up with TRBD1. The length of the CDR3 is 16 residues. Germline V gene sequence: CDR1 MDHEN, CDR2 SYDVKM. The V segment lost 6 bases and the J segment 4 bases; nucleotides outside the gene matches: 10. This CDR3 reads CASRIGQGGGNEKLFF. Written as DNA, the CDR3 is TGTGCCAGCAGAATAGGACAGGGAGGCGGTAATGAAAAACTGTTTTTT.

The rearrangement joins TRBV10-3 to TRBJ2-7; D perhaps matches TRBD1 (6 bases). In germline, CDR1 is ENHRY, CDR2 SYGVKD. The CDR3 length is 14 residues. V was cut by 7 bases and J by 1 base, with 14 bases left in between. CDR3 sequence (DNA): TGTGCCATCACCCCCGACAGGTCTTCCTACGAGCAGTACTTC. Its protein is CAITPDRSSYEQYF.

This chain joins TRBV6-5 and TRBJ2-5, with TRBD1 matching over 7 bases. Trimming removed 0 bases from V and 9 bases from J; junction bases left unmatched: 13. The CDR3 sequence is 16 residues long. Germline V gene lookup returns CDR1 MNHEY and CDR2 SVGAGI. The CDR3 DNA is TGTGCCAGCAGTTACTCGGGGACAGTTGGACAATGGGCCCAGTACTTC. It is translated as CASSYSGTVGQWAQYF.

This sequence joins TRBV15 and TRBJ1-2; 7 bases map to TRBD1. CDR1 and CDR2 from the germline V gene are LNHNV and YYDKDF (reference sequence). The ends lost 1 base at V and 2 bases at J; junction bases unmatched: 1. The CDR3 is 14 amino acids. CDR3 bases: TGTGCCACCAGCAGAGTACAGGGGAACTATGGCTACACCTTC. Protein product: CATSRVQGNYGYTF.

The chain employs TRBV6-5 and TRBJ1-2; unclear D gene. The V gene's germline CDR1 is MNHEY and CDR2 SVGAGI. The ends were cut back, 2 bases at V and 7 bases at J, with 17 bases in the middle. The CDR3 is 15 amino acids. The CDR3 DNA reads as TGTGCCAGCAGTTACGAGACGGGAGCTTTGTTTGGCTACACCTTC. Amino acids: CASSYETGALFGYTF.

The chain joins TRBV7-9 to TRBJ1-1, with D uncertain. Germline assignment: CDR1 SEHNR and CDR2 FQNEAQ (reference sequence). The CDR3 loop spans 11 amino acids. Trimming pared 1 base from V and 7 bases from J, leaving 4 bases between. The CDR3 nucleotides read TGTGCCAGCAGCTTAGTAGATGAAGCTTTCTTT. This gives the protein CASSLVDEAFF.

The J gene is TRBJ1-2, the V gene TRBV28; 7 positions agree with TRBD1. J was trimmed by 4 bases and V by 8 bases; bases with no gene match: 4. From germline, CDR1 is MDHEN and CDR2 SYDVKM. CDR3 length: 12 residues. For the CDR3, the DNA is TGTGCCAGCCGGGACAGCGTCTATGGCTACACCTTC. Translating it yields CASRDSVYGYTF.

The sample holds one count of this clone. The rearrangement links TRBV5-1 to TRBJ2-2; a possible D gene is TRBD1 (5 bases). Per germline, CDR1 SGHRS and CDR2 YFSETQ. The CDR3 extends over 15 amino acids. The V and J ends lost 0 bases and 7 bases respectively, with 13 bases between them. The CDR3 is CASSLVSQGVGELFF. The CDR3 DNA reads as TGCGCCAGCAGCTTGGTTTCTCAAGGGGTCGGGGAGCTGTTTTTT.